This entry lists 26 T cell receptor beta chains sequenced from one sample in a study of preoperative IRX-2 immunotherapy in early breast cancer. The sample's treatment: preoperative locoregional IRX-2 cytokine immunotherapy. The method was immunoSEQ multiplex PCR; TCRdb's version includes in-frame clones alone and lacks a portion of them. The sample lists about 23,000 clones, roughly 95% occurring once. The source was tumor tissue, collected after IRX-2 immunotherapy. The receptors here all came from a human donor with breast cancer.

The chain joins TRBV14 to TRBJ2-2; maybe TRBD1 (7 bases). CDR3 length equals 17 residues. From germline, CDR1 is SGHDN and CDR2 FVKESK. The ends were cut back, 4 bases at V and 4 bases at J, with 19 bases in the middle. CDR3 coding DNA: TGTGCCAGCAGCCTTGCTCCTAGGGGGCGGGGCACCGGGGAGCTGTTTTTT. Protein product: CASSLAPRGRGTGELFF. The full variable domain, with the rest looked up from reference TRBV14 and TRBJ2-2, is EAGVTQFPSHSVIEKGQTVTLRCDPISGHDNLYWYRRVMGKEIKFLLHFVKESKQDESGMPNNRFLAERTGGTYSTLKVQPAELEDSGVYFCASSLAPRGRGTGELFFGEGSRLTVL.

CDR3 protein: CASSEGIYSNQPQHF. CDR3 DNA: TGTGCCAGCAGTGAGGGGATCTATAGCAATCAGCCCCAGCATTTT. The chain employs TRBV2 and TRBJ1-5; D gene uncertain. The germline V gene has CDR1 SNHLY and CDR2 FYNNEI. Trimming took off 3 bases at V and 0 bases at J, with 9 bases between the two ends. The CDR3 contains 15 residues.

V and J are TRBV28 and TRBJ1-2, with a tentative D call TRBD1 (6 bases). The CDR3 extends over 14 amino acids. Germline-derived CDR1 and CDR2 are MDHEN and SYDVKM. V was clipped by 6 bases and J by 4 bases, with 15 bases between them. This CDR3 reads CASRSTQGTYGYTF. Here the CDR3 DNA reads TGTGCCAGCAGATCAACCCAGGGGACCTATGGCTACACCTTC.

The V and J genes are TRBV7-2 and TRBJ2-7; 7 bases fit TRBD1. The CDR3 sequence is 14 residues long. Germline V CDR1 and CDR2: SGHTA, FQGNSA. With V trimmed by 5 bases and J by 7 bases, 11 bases remained unmatched. CDR3 region: CASSTRQGVREQYF. Written as DNA, the CDR3 is TGTGCCAGCAGCACCCGACAGGGTGTGAGAGAGCAGTACTTC.

The CDR3 loop is CASSFWTSGYEQYF. For the CDR3, the DNA is TGTGCCAGCAGCTTTTGGACTAGCGGCTACGAGCAGTACTTC. The rearrangement links TRBV5-4 to TRBJ2-7; 10 bases agree with TRBD2. CDR3 length: 14 amino acids. Germline V gives CDR1 SGHNT, CDR2 YYREEE (reference sequence). After removal of 2 bases from V and 3 bases from J, the junction contained 2 bases not matched to a gene.

The chain carries TRBV25-1 and TRBJ1-2, with 9 nucleotides matching TRBD1. The germline CDR1 and CDR2 sequences are MGHDK and SYGVNS. There are 16 residues in the CDR3. V lost 3 bases and J lost 7; bases outside the gene matches: 12. CDR3 DNA sequence: TGTGCCAGCAGTGACTTTGGGACAGGGATAACGGGTGGCTACACCTTC. Its protein is CASSDFGTGITGGYTF.

The chain recombines TRBV7-9 with TRBJ1-2; 8 nucleotides match TRBD1. Germline-derived CDR1 and CDR2 are SEHNR and FQNEAQ (reference sequence). The CDR3 runs to 17 residues. With 2 bases clipped from V and 4 bases from J, the junction kept 12 bases outside the gene matches. The CDR3 loop is CASSLPPMTGALYGYTF. The CDR3 coding sequence is TGTGCCAGCAGCTTACCACCTATGACAGGGGCTCTCTATGGCTACACCTTC.

This clone was seen once. This rearrangement joins TRBV6-1 to TRBJ1-5; no clear D gene. This CDR3 contains 15 residues. Germline CDR1 is MNHNS and CDR2 is SASEGT. The ends were cut back, 3 bases at V and 3 bases at J, with 12 bases in the middle. This CDR3 is CASSDLPRPNQPQHF. The CDR3 DNA reads as TGTGCCAGCAGTGACCTCCCTCGGCCCAATCAGCCCCAGCATTTT.

The chain uses TRBV19 and TRBJ2-3, with D possibly TRBD2 on 6 matching bases. Germline CDR1 reads LNHDA; CDR2 reads SQIVND (reference sequence). This CDR3 spans 13 amino acids. Deletions cut 9 bases from V and 4 bases from J, with 14 bases between. The CDR3 region is CASGTAGSDTQYF. The CDR3, as DNA: TGTGCCAGCGGGACCGCGGGGTCAGATACGCAGTATTTT.

This clone was counted a single time. V gene TRBV6-4 combines with J gene TRBJ2-2; TRBD1 or TRBD2 may be the D gene (5 bases each). CDR3 length equals 14 residues. The V gene's germline CDR1 is MRHNA and CDR2 SNTAGT. V shed 6 bases and J shed 1 base, with 9 bases lying between them. CDR3 loop: CASRGTVNTGELFF. As DNA, the CDR3 is TGTGCCAGCAGAGGGACCGTGAACACCGGGGAGCTGTTTTTT.

This chain links TRBV14 with TRBJ2-1, with unresolved D. The CDR3 is 14 residues long. Per the germline V gene, CDR1 is SGHDN and CDR2 is FVKESK. Trimming stripped 0 bases from V and 4 bases from J, with 7 bases between. The CDR3 bases are TGTGCCAGCAGCCAAGATTTAGGGTACAATGAGCAGTTCTTC. It codes for CASSQDLGYNEQFF.

This chain links TRBV4-3 with TRBJ2-7; 8 bases fit TRBD2. The CDR3 is made up of 15 amino acids. Germline values: CDR1 LGHNA, CDR2 YSLEER. V shed 5 bases and J 2 bases; nucleotides not matched to a gene: 8. The CDR3 coding sequence is TGCGCCAGCAGCTCACAAGCGGGAGTAACCTACGAGCAGTACTTC. It specifies CASSSQAGVTYEQYF.

V and J are TRBV19 and TRBJ1-3; D is undetermined. There are 14 residues in the CDR3. The V gene lost 5 bases and the J gene lost 0 bases, with 8 bases spanning the gap. Germline CDR1 reads LNHDA; CDR2 reads SQIVND (reference sequence). The CDR3 DNA sequence: TGTGCCAGTAGTGGCAGAATCTCTGGAAACACCATATATTTT. Protein product: CASSGRISGNTIYF.

The rearrangement uses TRBV29-1 and TRBJ1-2; TRBD1 is a possible D gene (5 bases). Germline CDR1 reads SQVTM; CDR2 reads ANQGSEA. The CDR3 has 12 amino acids. Trimming left V 4 bases short and J 4 bases short, with 10 bases between. DNA of the CDR3: TGCAGCGTTGGTCGGGGCATCTATGGCTACACCTTC. Translated, it gives CSVGRGIYGYTF.

The chain carries TRBV6-5 and TRBJ2-2; TRBD2 is a possible D gene (5 bases). CDR1 and CDR2 (germline): MNHEY, SVGAGI. The CDR3 has 15 residues. Trimming took 7 bases from V and 5 from J, leaving 17 bases between them. The CDR3 here is CASKVRPRGTGELFF. The CDR3 DNA reads as TGTGCCAGCAAGGTCAGGCCTAGAGGGACCGGGGAGCTGTTTTTT.

V and J are TRBV19 and TRBJ2-2, with D possibly being TRBD2 (5 bases). This CDR3 region has 18 residues. The V gene lost 3 bases and the J gene lost 5 bases, with 22 bases spanning the gap. Germline CDR1 reads LNHDA; CDR2 reads SQIVND (reference sequence). The CDR3 nucleotides are TGTGCCAGTAGTATCCTCCCACCCGGGGTTACGAGTACCGGGGAGCTGTTTTTT. This encodes CASSILPPGVTSTGELFF.

The chain has TRBV30 and TRBJ1-2; no clear D gene. The V gene's germline CDR1 is GTSNPN and CDR2 SVGIG (reference sequence). The CDR3 covers 15 residues. V lost 0 bases and J 5 bases, leaving 16 bases between the germline ends. In DNA, the CDR3 is TGTGCCTGGAGTGTGGGCAGAACCTTTGGATATGGCTACACCTTC. It specifies CAWSVGRTFGYGYTF.

This clone showed up just a few times. V is TRBV21-1 and J is TRBJ2-2. TRBV21-1 is a recognized pseudogene. CDR3 length: 9 amino acids. The CDR3 nucleotides read TGTGCCAGCTTCGGGGAGCTGTTTTTT. It codes for CASFGELFF.

The genes are TRBV7-3 and TRBJ2-1; 12 nucleotides agree with TRBD2. CDR3 length equals 16 residues. The trim removed 1 base at V and 8 bases at J, leaving 6 bases unmatched. Per the germline V gene, CDR1 is SGHTA and CDR2 is FQGTGA. CDR3 residues: CASSLRLAGAFDEQFF. CDR3 coding DNA: TGTGCCAGCAGCTTAAGACTAGCGGGAGCGTTCGATGAGCAGTTCTTC.

The chain recombines TRBV28 with TRBJ2-7; 12 bases fit TRBD2. This CDR3 comprises 15 residues. Trimming took 1 base from V and 2 from J; bases not matched to a gene: 0. Looked up from germline, CDR1 is MDHEN and CDR2 is SYDVKM. The CDR3 is CASSLSSGRAYEQYF. CDR3 in DNA: TGTGCCAGCAGTTTATCTAGCGGGAGGGCCTACGAGCAGTACTTC.

The V call is TRBV5-1, the J call TRBJ2-3; D possibly uses TRBD1 or TRBD2 (7 bases each). CDR1 and CDR2 (germline): SGHRS, YFSETQ. This CDR3 has 13 amino acids. Trimming took 2 bases from V and 8 from J, leaving 12 bases between them. The DNA of the CDR3 is TGCGCCAGCAGCTTAGACAGGGAGGGTACGCAGTATTTT. Its translation is CASSLDREGTQYF.

The DNA of the CDR3 is TGTGCCAGCAATTCGGGGACTAGCCCTCGCAATGAGCAGTTCTTC. This sequence encodes CASNSGTSPRNEQFF. V gene TRBV6-6 combines with J gene TRBJ2-1; TRBD2 agrees at 9 bases. Looked up from germline, CDR1 is MNHNY and CDR2 is SVGAGI (reference sequence). This CDR3 spans 15 amino acids. Trimming at V came to 7 bases and at J to 6 bases, leaving 10 bases not matched to a gene.

Turning to this clone: The junction shows a germline mismatch at one end, possibly a read error. The CDR3 loop reads CAASKEIASGANVLTF. CDR3 DNA: TGTGCCGCCAGCAAGGAAATAGCGAGCGGGGCCAACGTCCTGACTTTC. The J gene is TRBJ2-6, the V gene TRBV15; D might be TRBD2 (5 bases). This CDR3 comprises 16 residues. Germline CDR1 reads LNHNV; CDR2 reads YYDKDF (reference sequence).

The chain joins TRBV6-6 to TRBJ2-7; 8 nucleotides line up with TRBD2. Germline loops: CDR1 MNHNY, CDR2 SVGAGI (reference sequence). V was clipped by 5 bases and J by 1 base; unmatched bases: 10. There are 16 residues in the CDR3. CDR3 region: CASSRARSGGSYEQYF. CDR3 bases: TGTGCCAGCAGTAGGGCCCGGAGCGGGGGTTCCTACGAGCAGTACTTC.

This clone was recorded once. This chain connects TRBV9 to TRBJ2-7; D is perhaps TRBD1 or TRBD2 (5 bases each). The CDR3 runs 16 residues. V was trimmed by 2 bases and J by 2 bases, leaving 17 bases between them. The germline V gene encodes CDR1 SGDLS and CDR2 YYNGEE. In DNA, the CDR3 is TGTGCCAGCAGCGTGACCCGGGACGGCGCAACCTACGAGCAGTACTTC. It is translated as CASSVTRDGATYEQYF.

The chain carries TRBV18 and TRBJ1-1; 9 bases are shared with TRBD1. Looked up from germline, CDR1 is KGHSH and CDR2 is LQKENI. The CDR3 is made up of 12 amino acids. The trim removed 8 bases at V and 10 bases at J, leaving 8 bases unmatched. This chain's CDR3 is CASTKQGAGAFF. The CDR3 DNA follows: TGTGCCAGCACTAAACAGGGGGCGGGAGCTTTCTTT.